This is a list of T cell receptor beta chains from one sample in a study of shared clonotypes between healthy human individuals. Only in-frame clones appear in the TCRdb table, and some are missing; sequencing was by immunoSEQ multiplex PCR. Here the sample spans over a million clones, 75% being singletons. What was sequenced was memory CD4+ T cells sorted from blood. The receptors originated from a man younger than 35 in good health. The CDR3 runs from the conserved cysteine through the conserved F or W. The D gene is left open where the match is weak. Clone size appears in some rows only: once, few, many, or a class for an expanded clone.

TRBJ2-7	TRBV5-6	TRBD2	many	TGTGCCAGCAGCGTTAGCGGGGGGACCCAGGAGCAGTACTTC	CASSVSGGTQEQYF
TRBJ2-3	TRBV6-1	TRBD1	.	TGTGCCAGCAGGGCCGGGACAGGGGACACAGATACGCAGTATTTT	CASRAGTGDTDTQYF
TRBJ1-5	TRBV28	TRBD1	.	TGTGCCAGCGTACAGGGGGGCCGCAATCAGCCCCAGCATTTT	CASVQGGRNQPQHF
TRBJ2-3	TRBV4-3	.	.	TGCGCCAGCAGCCAAGATGGGACAACTTCAGATACGCAGTATTTT	CASSQDGTTSDTQYF
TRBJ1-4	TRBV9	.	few	TGTGCCAGCAGCGTAGAGGGTAATGAAAAACTGTTTTTT	CASSVEGNEKLFF
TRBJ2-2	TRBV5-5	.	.	TGTGCCAGCAGCTGGACGGAAGGACTGCTCACCGGGGAGCTGTTTTTT	CASSWTEGLLTGELFF
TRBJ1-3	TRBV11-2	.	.	TGTGCCAGCAGCCAAGGCGGAGGGAGGCCTGGAAACACCATATATTTT	CASSQGGGRPGNTIYF
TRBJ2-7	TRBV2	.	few	TGTGCCAGCAGTGATCGGCAGGTAAAGTACTTC	CASSDRQVKYF
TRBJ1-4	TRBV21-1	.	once	TGTGCCAGCAGTCAAGCTGGGCCTAATGAAAAACTGTTTTTT	CASSQAGPNEKLFF
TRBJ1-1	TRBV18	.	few	TGTGCCAGCTCACCAGAAGGGGGAAACACTGAAGCTTTCTTT	CASSPEGGNTEAFF
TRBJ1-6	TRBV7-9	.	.	TGTGCCAGCAGCTTAGCGCTCGGCAGAGGGGATTCACCCCTCCACTTT	CASSLALGRGDSPLHF
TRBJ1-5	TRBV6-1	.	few	TGTGCCAGCAGTGGGCAGGGGAACAATCAGCCCCAGCATTTT	CASSGQGNNQPQHF
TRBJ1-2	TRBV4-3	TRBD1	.	TGCGCCAGCAGCCGGGAGAGACAGGGCTATAGCTTCGGTGGCTACACCTTC	CASSRERQGYSFGGYTF
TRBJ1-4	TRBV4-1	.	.	TGCGCCAGCAGCCAAGATCCAGGGTCGGGTGAAAAACTGTTTTTT	CASSQDPGSGEKLFF
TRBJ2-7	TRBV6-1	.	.	TGTGCCAGCAGTCTAGGACAGTACGAGCAGTACTTC	CASSLGQYEQYF
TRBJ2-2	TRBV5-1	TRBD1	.	TGCGCCAGCAGCTTCAACAGGGGCACCGGGGAGCTGTTTTTT	CASSFNRGTGELFF